Below, 24 T cell receptor beta chains from the same sample are listed, as sequenced in a study of Tregs in tolerant kidney transplant recipients. Related graft donors supplied nonmyeloablative bone marrow transplants, and mixed chimerism was transient. TCRdb's copy holds only in-frame clones and misses some; the assay was immunoSEQ multiplex PCR. The sample shows about 90,000 clones, approximately 94% of them seen only once. This sample comprised CD4+ T cells from blood (PBMCs), obtained 12 months after the transplant. These receptors all come from a human patient who received a combined kidney and bone marrow transplant. Some of the T cells may derive from the graft donor.

This clone was seen once. The V and J genes are TRBV18 and TRBJ1-1; D is possibly TRBD1 (6 bases). V was clipped by 2 bases and J by 1 base, with 11 bases between them. Germline values: CDR1 KGHSH, CDR2 LQKENI. The CDR3 is 15 residues long. CDR3 residues: CASSPWGPPNTEAFF. In nucleotides, the CDR3 is TGTGCCAGCTCACCATGGGGGCCCCCGAACACTGAAGCTTTCTTT.

Comment on this clone: Other DNA sequences from this sample encode an identical CDR3 as well. The chain recombines TRBV30 with TRBJ1-6; 9 bases match TRBD1. Germline trimming cut 2 bases from V and 7 bases from J; bases unmatched to any gene: 12. There are 17 residues in the CDR3. Germline assignment: CDR1 GTSNPN and CDR2 SVGIG (reference sequence). CDR3 in DNA: TGTGCCTGGAGTCGTAAACAGGGGGCCCTCGACAATTCACCCCTCCACTTT. Encoded protein: CAWSRKQGALDNSPLHF.

This chain joins TRBV7-6 and TRBJ2-7, with 10 bases fitting TRBD2. Per germline, CDR1 SGHVS and CDR2 FNYEAQ. J lost 7 bases, V lost 0 bases, and 6 bases had no gene match. The CDR3 runs to 15 residues. The CDR3 DNA follows: TGTGCCAGCAGCTTAGCGGGTAGCGGGGGGCCAGAGCAGTACTTC. Amino acid sequence: CASSLAGSGGPEQYF.

The V gene is TRBV9, the J gene TRBJ1-4; D might be TRBD1 (6 bases). In germline, CDR1 is SGDLS, CDR2 YYNGEE. V dropped 6 bases and J dropped 4 bases, with 13 bases sitting between them. The CDR3 loop spans 14 amino acids. In DNA form, the CDR3 reads TGTGCCAGCACCCCTGGGGGACATAATGAAAAACTGTTTTTT. It translates to CASTPGGHNEKLFF.

This chain connects TRBV7-2 to TRBJ2-5; D is possibly TRBD2 (5 bases). From germline, CDR1 is SGHTA and CDR2 FQGNSA. V was clipped by 1 base and J by 6 bases, with 9 bases between them. The CDR3 totals 13 residues. This CDR3 is CASSLEAEKTQYF. CDR3 coding DNA: TGTGCCAGCAGCTTAGAAGCGGAGAAGACCCAGTACTTC.

The V and J genes are TRBV7-2 and TRBJ1-3; maybe TRBD1 (5 bases). The V gene lost 5 bases and the J gene lost 3 bases, with 20 bases spanning the gap. Germline-derived CDR1 and CDR2 are SGHTA and FQGNSA. This CDR3 contains 17 residues. The CDR3: CASSRHDGGPIGNTIYF. DNA of the CDR3: TGTGCCAGCAGCCGCCATGACGGGGGACCGATTGGAAACACCATATATTTT.

This chain uses TRBV7-3 with TRBJ2-3; 7 bases line up with TRBD2. The trim removed 1 base at V and 8 bases at J, leaving 12 bases unmatched. The CDR3 runs to 16 residues. Germline V gives CDR1 SGHTA, CDR2 FQGTGA. The CDR3 DNA reads as TGTGCCAGCAGCTTAATAAGTGCGGGAGTGGGTGGTACGCAGTATTTT. Its translation: CASSLISAGVGGTQYF.

The chain carries TRBV7-2 and TRBJ2-2; TRBD1 might be the D (5 bases). From germline, CDR1 is SGHTA and CDR2 FQGNSA. V was clipped by 2 bases and J by 1 base, with 8 bases between them. CDR3 size: 15 residues. The CDR3 DNA sequence: TGTGCCAGCAGCTTAACTCAGGGGAACACCGGGGAGCTGTTTTTT. Protein sequence: CASSLTQGNTGELFF. The full variable domain, with the rest looked up from reference TRBV7-2 and TRBJ2-2, is GAGVSQSPSNKVTEKGKDVELRCDPISGHTALYWYRQSLGQGLEFLIYFQGNSAPDKSGLPSDRFSAERTGGSVSTLTIQRTQQEDSAVYLCASSLTQGNTGELFFGEGSRLTVL.

The rearrangement joins TRBV4-2 to TRBJ1-1; TRBD1 might be the D (5 bases). This CDR3 is built from 15 residues. Germline V gene sequence: CDR1 LGHNA, CDR2 YNFKEQ. Trimming shortened V by 0 bases and J by 1 base, and 9 bases separated the two germline ends. Here the CDR3 reads CASSQDNRPNTEAFF. CDR3 DNA sequence: TGTGCCAGCAGCCAAGACAACAGGCCGAACACTGAAGCTTTCTTT.

The chain recombines TRBV4-2 with TRBJ1-1, with a weak D call TRBD1 (5 bases). This CDR3 contains 14 residues. Germline lookup yields CDR1 LGHNA and CDR2 YNFKEQ. Trimming took 4 bases from V and 1 from J, leaving 10 bases between them. Here the CDR3 DNA reads TGTGCCAGCAGCCCCGGACAAAGGAACACTGAAGCTTTCTTT. It codes for CASSPGQRNTEAFF.

The chain combines TRBV4-1 with TRBJ2-1, with 8 bases lining up with TRBD1. Germline lookup yields CDR1 MGHRA and CDR2 YSYEKL. Trimming removed 2 bases from V and 4 bases from J; junction bases left unmatched: 4. This CDR3 has 15 residues. CDR3 loop: CASSQRDRSYNEQFF. Written as DNA, the CDR3 is TGCGCCAGCAGCCAACGGGACAGGAGTTACAATGAGCAGTTCTTC.

This chain joins TRBV7-8 and TRBJ2-7; 7 nucleotides line up with TRBD1. This CDR3 spans 14 amino acids. Germline lookup yields CDR1 SGHVS and CDR2 FQNEAQ. Trimming at V came to 1 base and at J to 3 bases, leaving 3 bases not matched to a gene. Here the CDR3 reads CASSLVGQIYEQYF. The CDR3 DNA reads as TGTGCCAGCAGCTTAGTGGGACAGATCTACGAGCAGTACTTC.

The rearrangement links TRBV9 to TRBJ2-1; D possibly corresponds to TRBD1 (6 bases). Germline CDR1 reads SGDLS; CDR2 reads YYNGEE. Trimming took 4 bases from V and 2 from J, leaving 13 bases between them. This CDR3 has 15 amino acids. CDR3 sequence: CASSLEGGTYNEQFF. The CDR3, as DNA: TGTGCCAGCAGCCTTGAAGGGGGAACCTACAATGAGCAGTTCTTC.

The chain uses TRBV14 and TRBJ2-1, with D unclear. Trimming pared 1 base from V and 6 bases from J, leaving 13 bases between. The CDR3 loop spans 15 amino acids. Germline V gene lookup returns CDR1 SGHDN and CDR2 FVKESK. The CDR3 DNA sequence: TGTGCCAGCAGCCAAGTGGGTCGGGTCTTCAATGAGCAGTTCTTC. Translation: CASSQVGRVFNEQFF.

This rearrangement joins TRBV30 to TRBJ1-3; D not resolved. CDR1 and CDR2 (germline): GTSNPN, SVGIG (reference sequence). This CDR3 has 13 residues. With 3 bases removed from V and 4 bases from J, the gap between germline ends came to 10 bases. Here the CDR3 DNA reads TGTGCCTGGAGGTCCCGGTTGGGAAACACCATATATTTT. Its protein is CAWRSRLGNTIYF.

The gene calls are TRBV11-2 and TRBJ2-6; D is unclear. Per the germline V gene, CDR1 is SGHAT and CDR2 is FQNNGV. CDR3 size: 16 residues. V was pared by 1 base and J by 0 bases, with 7 bases between. CDR3 in amino acids: CASSLVVSSGANVLTF. As DNA, the CDR3 is TGTGCCAGCAGCTTAGTGGTGAGCTCTGGGGCCAACGTCCTGACTTTC.

The chain joins TRBV4-2 to TRBJ2-3, with 13 bases aligning to TRBD2. Trimming cost V 5 bases and J 0 bases; bases outside gene matches: 11. The germline CDR1 and CDR2 sequences are LGHNA and YNFKEQ. CDR3 length: 19 amino acids. The CDR3 DNA reads TGTGCCAGCAGCGAGAGGGGACTAGCGGGATTGGAAAGCACAGATACGCAGTATTTT. Its translation is CASSERGLAGLESTDTQYF.

The chain joins TRBV5-4 to TRBJ2-7; TRBD2 agrees at 9 bases. This CDR3 is built from 16 residues. In germline, CDR1 is SGHNT, CDR2 YYREEE (reference sequence). V was clipped by 1 base and J by 0 bases; unmatched bases: 5. The CDR3 loop is CASSLLGGRASYEQYF. The DNA of the CDR3 is TGTGCCAGCAGCTTGCTCGGCGGGAGGGCCTCCTACGAGCAGTACTTC.

V and J are TRBV9 and TRBJ2-7, with TRBD1 matching over 8 bases. The CDR3 covers 16 residues. In germline, CDR1 is SGDLS, CDR2 YYNGEE. V dropped 0 bases and J dropped 4; count of bases not matched to a gene: 9. CDR3 in amino acids: CASSVGPRQGAYEQYF. DNA for the CDR3: TGTGCCAGCAGCGTAGGCCCTCGGCAGGGGGCTTACGAGCAGTACTTC. The full variable domain, with the rest looked up from reference TRBV9 and TRBJ2-7, is DSGVTQTPKHLITATGQRVTLRCSPRSGDLSVYWYQQSLDQGLQFLIQYYNGEERAKGNILERFSAQQFPDLHSELNLSSLELGDSALYFCASSVGPRQGAYEQYFGPGTRLTVT.

The V call is TRBV5-1, the J call TRBJ2-5; D may be TRBD1 (6 bases). The last part of the DNA fits TRBJ2-7 better; the J call may be wrong. CDR1 is SGHRS, CDR2 YFSETQ, per germline. The CDR3 sequence is 13 residues long. CDR3 coding DNA: TGCGCCAGCAGCTTGCAGGGGTGGTACGAGCAGTACTTC. Translating gives CASSLQGWYEQYF.

The chain is built from TRBV7-2 and TRBJ2-3; 11 bases match TRBD2. The CDR3 totals 16 residues. From germline, CDR1 is SGHTA and CDR2 FQGNSA. Germline trimming cut 5 bases from V and 0 bases from J; bases unmatched to any gene: 4. DNA for the CDR3: TGTGCCAGCAGCCCTCGGACTAGCGGGAGCACAGATACGCAGTATTTT. Translated, it gives CASSPRTSGSTDTQYF.

The chain couples TRBV30 to TRBJ1-1; D possibly corresponds to TRBD1 (5 bases). Germline CDR1 reads GTSNPN; CDR2 reads SVGIG (reference sequence). CDR3 size: 11 residues. Trimming removed 4 bases from V and 10 bases from J, with 13 bases in between. The CDR3 DNA follows: TGTGCCTGGAACCCAGGGCTTGCAGCTTTCTTT. It encodes CAWNPGLAAFF.

This clone was found once. The V gene is TRBV19, the J gene TRBJ2-1; D possibly corresponds to TRBD2 (6 bases). The V and J ends lost 3 bases and 7 bases respectively, with 13 bases between them. CDR1 and CDR2 from the germline V gene are LNHDA and SQIVND (reference sequence). The CDR3 contains 14 residues. Here the CDR3 reads CASSIRLEMNEQFF. In nucleotides, the CDR3 is TGTGCCAGTAGTATTAGACTAGAGATGAATGAGCAGTTCTTC.

The count of this clone is one. CDR3 loop: CASSEIGDRPSYGYTF. The CDR3 DNA sequence: TGTGCCAGCAGTGAAATTGGGGACAGGCCGAGTTATGGCTACACCTTC. This chain uses TRBV28 with TRBJ1-2; 8 positions match TRBD1. The V segment lost 5 bases and the J segment 5 bases; nucleotides outside the gene matches: 13. The CDR3 has 16 amino acids. The germline V gene has CDR1 MDHEN and CDR2 SYDVKM.